These 32 T cell receptor beta chains came from one sample sequenced in a study of T cells in Graves' hyperthyroidism and ophthalmopathy. RNA transcripts served as the template for amplifying TCR beta CDR3 regions. The HTBI primer set served for first-round RT-PCR of the TCR CDR3. A single record per CDR3 protein comes from TCRdb applying MiXCR to the multiplex PCR reads. The sample lists around 190,000 distinct CDR3 sequences; approximately 17% were seen once. Sequencing was done on a sample of blood. The receptors come from a woman between 50 and 59 years old with Graves' hyperthyroidism.

This clonotype was detected ten times or more. The chain combines TRBV5-5 with TRBJ1-1; D is possibly TRBD1 (6 bases). CDR1 and CDR2 from the germline V gene are SGHKS and YYEKEE (reference sequence). V was cut by 4 bases and J by 4 bases, with 14 bases left in between. CDR3 length: 14 residues. The CDR3 DNA reads TGTGCCAGCAGCCCCCTACAGGGTAGCACTGAAGCTTTCTTT. This encodes CASSPLQGSTEAFF.

The sample holds many counts of this clonotype. This chain connects TRBV2 to TRBJ2-7; 7 bases are a match to TRBD2. Trimming at V came to 2 bases and at J to 1 base, leaving 8 bases not matched to a gene. The germline gives CDR1 SNHLY, CDR2 FYNNEI. This CDR3 has 16 amino acids. CDR3 sequence: CASSETTDGGSYEQYF. The DNA of the CDR3 is TGTGCCAGCAGTGAAACGACGGACGGGGGGTCCTACGAGCAGTACTTC.

This clonotype has at least ten counts. The rearrangement uses TRBV3-1 and TRBJ2-7, with 9 bases identical to TRBD1. The J segment lost 3 bases and the V segment lost 5 bases, leaving 5 bases of the junction unmatched. CDR1 and CDR2 (germline): LGHDT, YNNKEL (reference sequence). This CDR3 has 14 amino acids. This CDR3 is CASSYDRGYYEQYF. The CDR3 DNA follows: TGTGCCAGCAGCTACGACAGGGGGTACTACGAGCAGTACTTC.

Ten or more counts support this clonotype. The chain has TRBV7-9 and TRBJ2-1, with D possibly being TRBD1 (6 bases). This CDR3 is built from 16 residues. Deletions cut 0 bases from V and 5 bases from J, with 14 bases between. Per the germline V gene, CDR1 is SEHNR and CDR2 is FQNEAQ (reference sequence). The CDR3 DNA sequence: TGTGCCAGCAGCTTAGCTGGCGGACAGCTACACAATGAGCAGTTCTTC. It translates to CASSLAGGQLHNEQFF. The complete variable domain, with remaining parts taken from reference TRBV7-9 and TRBJ2-1, reads DTGVSQNPRHKITKRGQNVTFRCDPISEHNRLYWYRQTLGQGPEFLTYFQNEAQLEKSRLLSDRFSAERPKGSFSTLEIQRTEQGDSAMYLCASSLAGGQLHNEQFFGPGTRLTVL.

This clonotype was seen ten or more times. In DNA, the CDR3 is TGTGCCAGCAGCCCACTGGGGGGAAGGGAAAAACTGTTTTTT. Translated, it gives CASSPLGGREKLFF. V gene TRBV11-2 combines with J gene TRBJ1-4; the D gene is possibly TRBD1 (5 bases). Trimming left V 5 bases short and J 8 bases short, with 15 bases between. Per the germline V gene, CDR1 is SGHAT and CDR2 is FQNNGV. The CDR3 contains 14 residues.

In its sample, this clonotype was seen many times. V gene TRBV20-1 combines with J gene TRBJ2-7, with 7 bases lining up with TRBD1. The ends lost 5 bases at V and 6 bases at J; junction bases unmatched: 13. The length of the CDR3 is 14 residues. Per the germline V gene, CDR1 is DFQATT and CDR2 is SNEGSKA (reference sequence). The CDR3 loop reads CSAGMTGSRSEQYF. Written as DNA, the CDR3 is TGCAGTGCTGGTATGACAGGGTCCAGGTCCGAGCAGTACTTC.

This clonotype was counted at least ten times. V usage is TRBV7-9 and J usage is TRBJ1-5; 8 bases match TRBD1. Germline CDR1 is SEHNR and CDR2 is FQNEAQ (reference sequence). There are 18 residues in the CDR3. V gave up 0 bases and J gave up 2 bases; unmatched junction bases: 9. This CDR3 reads CASSLARTGGTGNQPQHF. The CDR3 DNA sequence: TGTGCCAGCAGCTTAGCGCGAACAGGGGGTACCGGCAATCAGCCCCAGCATTTT. The entire variable domain, with the rest obtained from reference TRBV7-9 and TRBJ1-5, is as follows: DTGVSQNPRHKITKRGQNVTFRCDPISEHNRLYWYRQTLGQGPEFLTYFQNEAQLEKSRLLSDRFSAERPKGSFSTLEIQRTEQGDSAMYLCASSLARTGGTGNQPQHFGDGTRLSIL.

This clonotype has at least ten counts. J is TRBJ1-2 and V is TRBV19; no reliable D call. CDR3 length: 14 residues. Deletions cut 6 bases from V and 2 bases from J, with 13 bases between. Germline V lookup: CDR1 LNHDA, CDR2 SQIVND (reference sequence). CDR3 coding DNA: TGTGCCAGTAGCAAACAGACGGAAAACTATGGCTACACCTTC. Translated, it gives CASSKQTENYGYTF.

This clonotype has at least ten counts. The chain uses TRBV18 and TRBJ1-1; D is ambiguous. The V gene's germline CDR1 is KGHSH and CDR2 LQKENI. The CDR3 sequence is 13 residues long. The V and J ends lost 1 base and 1 base respectively, with 4 bases between them. As DNA, the CDR3 is TGTGCCAGCTCACCACAAAAGAACACTGAAGCTTTCTTT. Translated: CASSPQKNTEAFF. Using reference TRBV18 and TRBJ1-1 for the parts outside the CDR3, the full variable domain is NAGVMQNPRHLVRRRGQEARLRCSPMKGHSHVYWYRQLPEEGLKFMVYLQKENIIDESGMPKERFSAEFPKEGPSILRIQQVVRGDSAAYFCASSPQKNTEAFFGQGTRLTVV.

The chain employs TRBV20-1 and TRBJ2-5; 7 positions match TRBD2. The CDR3 runs 14 residues. V was clipped by 6 bases and J by 1 base; unmatched bases: 8. CDR1 is DFQATT, CDR2 SNEGSKA, per germline (reference sequence). CDR3 loop: CSAVRLAAQETQYF. CDR3 sequence (DNA): TGCAGTGCCGTCCGGCTAGCGGCCCAAGAGACCCAGTACTTC.

This clonotype appeared many times. The rearrangement joins TRBV28 to TRBJ1-4, with D possibly being TRBD1 (5 bases). Germline CDR1 MDHEN, CDR2 SYDVKM. CDR3 size: 15 residues. The V gene lost 8 bases and the J gene lost 0 bases, with 13 bases spanning the gap. The CDR3, as DNA: TGTGCCAGCCGTCAGGGTGGTGCAACTAATGAAAAACTGTTTTTT. Protein: CASRQGGATNEKLFF.

The sample holds a few counts of this clonotype. J is TRBJ2-5 and V is TRBV5-4; possibly TRBD1 for D (5 bases). V was trimmed by 4 bases and J by 4 bases, leaving 20 bases between them. There are 16 residues in the CDR3. Per the germline V gene, CDR1 is SGHNT and CDR2 is YYREEE (reference sequence). The CDR3 DNA reads TGTGCCAGCAGCCTGGCTCCTGCCAGGGTTACAGAGACCCAGTACTTC. Protein: CASSLAPARVTETQYF.

This clonotype was recorded many times. The CDR3 here is CASSPGRSEETQYF. The CDR3 region has the DNA TGCGCCAGCAGCCCGGGACGGAGCGAAGAGACCCAGTACTTC. V gene TRBV5-1 combines with J gene TRBJ2-5, with D perhaps given as TRBD1 or TRBD2 (5 bases each). Germline CDR1 is SGHRS and CDR2 is YFSETQ. The CDR3 spans 14 residues. The ends were cut back, 4 bases at V and 3 bases at J, with 13 bases in the middle.

This clonotype was counted ten times or more. The chain is built from TRBV11-2 and TRBJ1-2; D unclear. The CDR3 extends over 15 amino acids. Germline CDR1 and CDR2: SGHAT and FQNNGV. Deletions cut 5 bases from V and 6 bases from J, with 19 bases between. This CDR3 reads CASSPFRLLNNGYTF. As DNA, the CDR3 is TGTGCCAGCAGCCCCTTCCGGCTGCTTAATAATGGCTACACCTTC.

This clonotype was recorded many times. This chain connects TRBV6-2 or TRBV6-3 to TRBJ1-1; D is unclear. Trimming removed 7 bases at V and 1 base at J, with 10 bases between. The germline V gene has CDR1 MNHEY and CDR2 SVGEGT. The CDR3 loop spans 13 amino acids. The CDR3 protein is CASIQLGNTEAFF. The CDR3 nucleotides read TGTGCCAGCATTCAATTGGGGAACACTGAAGCTTTCTTT.

This clonotype was counted only a few times. CDR3 bases: TGTGCCAGCAGCGTAACTTTTAGCGGGGGGGTCCATGAGCAGTTCTTC. Protein sequence: CASSVTFSGGVHEQFF. V gene TRBV9 combines with J gene TRBJ2-1; 11 bases are shared with TRBD2. CDR3 size: 16 residues. V was pared by 1 base and J by 8 bases, with 8 bases of the junction left unmatched. Germline loops: CDR1 SGDLS, CDR2 YYNGEE.

This clonotype was seen ten or more times. The V call is TRBV3-1, the J call TRBJ1-4, with 8 bases identical to TRBD1. The CDR3 is 15 amino acids. CDR1 and CDR2 from the germline V gene are LGHDT and YNNKEL (reference sequence). V lost 4 bases, J lost 5 bases, and 6 bases stayed unmatched. CDR3 loop: CASSLLGQENEKLFF. In DNA, the CDR3 is TGTGCCAGCAGCCTCTTGGGACAGGAAAATGAAAAACTGTTTTTT.

This clonotype was recorded at least ten times. The chain is built from TRBV28 and TRBJ1-1; D perhaps matches TRBD1 (6 bases). Trimming removed 4 bases from V and 1 base from J, with 10 bases in between. The CDR3 length is 14 residues. Per the germline V gene, CDR1 is MDHEN and CDR2 is SYDVKM. The CDR3 DNA follows: TGTGCCAGCAGTTCCCCAGGGGAGAACACTGAAGCTTTCTTT. This gives the protein CASSSPGENTEAFF.

This clonotype was counted many times. The J gene is TRBJ1-3, the V gene TRBV27, with no clear D. V was shortened by 6 bases and J by 3 bases, with 9 bases between the two germline ends. The CDR3 loop spans 13 amino acids. Looked up from germline, CDR1 is MNHEY and CDR2 is SMNVEV (reference sequence). CDR3 DNA sequence: TGTGCCAGCAGCGTTGACGTTGGAAACACCATATATTTT. This translates into CASSVDVGNTIYF.

This clonotype showed up many times. This chain uses TRBV27 with TRBJ1-2; D is possibly TRBD1 (5 bases). CDR3 length: 15 amino acids. Germline values: CDR1 MNHEY, CDR2 SMNVEV (reference sequence). Trimming took 3 bases from V and 0 from J, leaving 11 bases between them. CDR3 DNA: TGTGCCAGCAGTTTGATTTTGGGGGCTAACTATGGCTACACCTTC. This codes for CASSLILGANYGYTF.

At least ten counts were recorded for this clonotype. The genes are TRBV11-2 and TRBJ1-2; 7 bases are a match to TRBD1. After removal of 5 bases from V and 4 bases from J, the junction contained 7 bases not matched to a gene. CDR1 and CDR2 (germline): SGHAT, FQNNGV. The CDR3 runs to 14 residues. CDR3 DNA: TGTGCCAGCAGCCCCACAGGGGACTCCTATGGCTACACCTTC. It yields the protein CASSPTGDSYGYTF. Variable domain in full (rest from reference TRBV11-2 and TRBJ1-2): EAGVAQSPRYKIIEKRQSVAFWCNPISGHATLYWYQQILGQGPKLLIQFQNNGVVDDSQLPKDRFSAERLKGVDSTLKIQPAKLEDSAVYLCASSPTGDSYGYTFGSGTRLTVV.

This chain connects TRBV4-1 to TRBJ1-1; unclear D gene. The V gene lost 1 base and the J gene lost 0 bases, with 9 bases spanning the gap. This CDR3 comprises 15 residues. Germline-derived CDR1 and CDR2 are MGHRA and YSYEKL. This CDR3 reads CASSQGVQLNTEAFF. The CDR3, as DNA: TGCGCCAGCAGCCAAGGGGTACAACTGAACACTGAAGCTTTCTTT.

This clonotype was seen a few times. The genes are TRBV7-9 and TRBJ2-2, with D possibly matching TRBD2 (5 bases). V dropped 5 bases and J dropped 6 bases, with 16 bases sitting between them. CDR1 is SEHNR and CDR2 is FQNEAQ in the germline V gene (reference sequence). This CDR3 is 15 amino acids long. Here the CDR3 reads CASSRRQTGSGELFF. CDR3 sequence (DNA): TGTGCCAGCAGCCGACGACAAACGGGGTCCGGGGAGCTGTTTTTT.

This clonotype was observed a few times. The rearrangement joins TRBV9 to TRBJ2-6; tentative D call: TRBD1 (6 bases). Trimming left V 4 bases short and J 0 bases short, with 11 bases between. CDR3 length: 16 residues. Germline V CDR1 and CDR2: SGDLS, YYNGEE. The CDR3 DNA follows: TGTGCCAGCAGCCGTGGACAGAGCTCTGGGGCCAACGTCCTGACTTTC. Translation gives CASSRGQSSGANVLTF.

The V call is TRBV9, the J call TRBJ2-2; 8 positions agree with TRBD2. Trimming took 3 bases from V and 5 from J; bases not matched to a gene: 9. CDR1 SGDLS and CDR2 YYNGEE come from the germline V gene. CDR3 length: 16 amino acids. This chain's CDR3 is CASSAWGGGMTGELFF. Here the CDR3 DNA reads TGTGCCAGCAGCGCATGGGGCGGGGGGATGACCGGGGAGCTGTTTTTT.

The V gene is TRBV28, the J gene TRBJ1-2; D is possibly TRBD1 (6 bases). The CDR3 length is 14 residues. The germline V and J ends were trimmed by 7 bases and 5 bases, with 17 bases remaining between them. Germline V gene data show CDR1 as MDHEN and CDR2 as SYDVKM. In DNA, the CDR3 is TGTGCCAGCAACCCCCCGGGACAAGGTTATGGCTACACCTTC. Translation gives CASNPPGQGYGYTF.

This clonotype was detected many times. The V call is TRBV5-1, the J call TRBJ2-7, with 10 bases lining up with TRBD1. The CDR3 runs 14 residues. The trim removed 2 bases at V and 10 bases at J, leaving 9 bases unmatched. Germline V lookup: CDR1 SGHRS, CDR2 YFSETQ. The CDR3 DNA sequence: TGCGCCAGCAGCTTAGCCGGGACAGGGGTCGAACAGTACTTC. This translates into CASSLAGTGVEQYF.

The V call is TRBV20-1, the J call TRBJ1-2; tentative D call: TRBD1 (6 bases). The CDR3 has 18 residues. Per the germline V gene, CDR1 is DFQATT and CDR2 is SNEGSKA (reference sequence). Trimming removed 5 bases from V and 0 bases from J, with 25 bases in between. CDR3 loop: CSAWSAAGTSNTNYGYTF. In DNA, the CDR3 is TGCAGTGCTTGGAGCGCGGCCGGGACATCTAATACTAACTATGGCTACACCTTC.

This clonotype appeared many times. The genes are TRBV28 and TRBJ2-3, with 8 bases fitting TRBD2. The V segment lost 6 bases and the J segment 1 base; nucleotides outside the gene matches: 12. Per the germline V gene, CDR1 is MDHEN and CDR2 is SYDVKM. This CDR3 has 17 residues. The CDR3 DNA sequence: TGTGCCAGCAGACCCACGTTAACAGCGGGGGGCACAGATACGCAGTATTTT. It yields the protein CASRPTLTAGGTDTQYF.

This clonotype has ten or more counts. The chain recombines TRBV6-1 with TRBJ1-2, with D possibly matching TRBD1 (5 bases). The CDR3 length is 13 residues. Germline CDR1 and CDR2: MNHNS and SASEGT. V lost 6 bases, J lost 8 bases, and 16 bases lay in between. In DNA form, the CDR3 reads TGTGCCAGCAGGGGGCCGCACCCGCAGGGCTACACCTTC. Amino acids: CASRGPHPQGYTF.

This clonotype was counted ten times or more. The rearrangement joins TRBV11-1 to TRBJ2-2; D is undetermined. Germline V gives CDR1 SGHAT, CDR2 FQDESV (reference sequence). CDR3 length: 14 residues. The V end lost 4 bases, the J end lost 6 bases, and 12 bases lay between the germline ends. The DNA for the CDR3 is TGTGCCAGCAGCTGGGGATCTAGGGCCGGGGAGCTGTTTTTT. Its translation is CASSWGSRAGELFF.

This clonotype was detected many times. The V call is TRBV18, the J call TRBJ1-5; 12 nucleotides agree with TRBD1. This CDR3 is built from 15 residues. Germline lookup yields CDR1 KGHSH and CDR2 LQKENI. Losses at the gene ends were 3 bases for V and 5 bases for J; bases not matched to a gene: 2. This chain's CDR3 is CASSPGQGAHQPQHF. The CDR3 DNA reads TGTGCCAGCTCACCGGGACAGGGGGCCCATCAGCCCCAGCATTTT.